Presented here are 21 T cell receptor beta chains from one specimen sequenced in a study of neurological immune-mediated disorders. TCRdb re-analysed the 5' RACE reads in MiXCR, keeping a single row per CDR3 protein. The sample shows roughly 46,000 distinct CDR3 sequences, 1.9% of them seen only once. Material: PBMCs. The receptors come from a woman aged 40 to 50 with multiple sclerosis.

As for this clonotype: Since the CDR3 does not end with the conserved phenylalanine or tryptophan, this likely comes from a read error. The J gene is TRBJ2-7, the V gene TRBV10-3; D may be TRBD1 or TRBD2 (6 bases each). The ends were cut back, 0 bases at V and 3 bases at J, with 15 bases in the middle. This CDR3 has 16 residues. Germline CDR1 ENHRY, CDR2 SYGVKD. The CDR3 spells CAISESRGAVSYEQYN. CDR3 coding DNA: TGTGCCATCAGTGAGTCTAGGGGGGCCGTTAGCTACGAGCAGTACAAC.

In this sample, this clonotype turned up many times. Here the CDR3 reads CASSLSGSRRYNEQFF. The DNA for the CDR3 is TGTGCCAGCAGCTTGTCCGGGAGCCGGAGGTACAATGAGCAGTTCTTC. This chain links TRBV7-3 with TRBJ2-1; TRBD2 might be the D (6 bases). Trimming shortened V by 3 bases and J by 4 bases, and 16 bases separated the two germline ends. CDR1 and CDR2 from the germline V gene are SGHTA and FQGTGA. The CDR3 covers 16 residues.

There are many counts of this clonotype. The chain has TRBV27 and TRBJ1-1; tentative D call: TRBD1 (6 bases). CDR3 length equals 13 residues. The ends were cut back, 6 bases at V and 4 bases at J, with 12 bases in the middle. Germline V gives CDR1 MNHEY, CDR2 SMNVEV (reference sequence). The CDR3 DNA reads TGTGCCAGCAGCCCTACAGGGATCACTGAAGCTTTCTTT. Its protein is CASSPTGITEAFF.

The table lists this clonotype with many counts. J is TRBJ2-3 and V is TRBV5-1; the match to TRBD2 covers 15 bases. This CDR3 spans 18 amino acids. The V gene end was trimmed by 3 bases and the J gene end by 2 bases; junction bases not matched to a gene: 7. Germline values: CDR1 SGHRS, CDR2 YFSETQ. CDR3 in DNA: TGCGCCAGCAGCTACGGGACTAGCGGGGGGCCCTACACAGATACGCAGTATTTT. It specifies CASSYGTSGGPYTDTQYF.

Many counts were recorded for this clonotype. This sequence joins TRBV15 and TRBJ2-1; maybe TRBD2 (6 bases). In germline, CDR1 is LNHNV, CDR2 YYDKDF (reference sequence). V shed 6 bases and J shed 2 bases, with 14 bases lying between them. The CDR3 runs 15 residues. Written as DNA, the CDR3 is TGTGCCACCAGTTGGGACTCCAGACCCTACAATGAGCAGTTCTTC. This translates into CATSWDSRPYNEQFF.

In this sample, this clonotype turned up many times. No conserved phenylalanine or tryptophan is present at the end of the CDR3, so a read error is the likely explanation. The CDR3 bases are TGCGCCAGCAGCTTATCCCCCTCCCTAGCCAAAAACATTCAGTACTGC. This gives the protein CASSLSPSLAKNIQYC. The chain couples TRBV5-1 to TRBJ2-4; no reliable D call. The germline V gene has CDR1 SGHRS and CDR2 YFSETQ. The germline V and J ends were trimmed by 2 bases and 0 bases, with 12 bases remaining between them. The CDR3 spans 16 residues.

This clonotype occurred many times. The rearrangement joins TRBV6-6 to TRBJ2-5; 7 nucleotides agree with TRBD1. Germline assignment: CDR1 MNHNY and CDR2 SVGAGI (reference sequence). This CDR3 has 14 residues. After removal of 7 bases from V and 1 base from J, the junction contained 6 bases not matched to a gene. CDR3 bases: TGTGCCAGCAAACCGGGACAGATCCAAGAGACCCAGTACTTC. It encodes CASKPGQIQETQYF.

This clonotype was counted many times. The chain combines TRBV25-1 with TRBJ1-2, with D possibly being TRBD1 (6 bases). The CDR3 loop spans 17 amino acids. V was cut by 2 bases and J by 4 bases, with 20 bases left in between. Germline V gives CDR1 MGHDK, CDR2 SYGVNS. The CDR3: CASSEVPFGGGTYGYTF. The DNA of the CDR3 is TGTGCCAGCAGTGAAGTCCCGTTCGGAGGGGGGACCTATGGCTACACCTTC.

This clonotype was picked up many times. V gene TRBV4-1 combines with J gene TRBJ2-2; possibly TRBD1 for D (5 bases). The CDR3 is 17 residues long. Germline V gene lookup returns CDR1 MGHRA and CDR2 YSYEKL. V was pared by 0 bases and J by 4 bases, with 15 bases between. The CDR3 sequence: CASSQEGAGSTTGELFF. The CDR3 region has the DNA TGCGCCAGCAGCCAAGAAGGGGCTGGATCTACCACCGGGGAGCTGTTTTTT.

This clonotype was seen repeatedly, ten times or more. The rearrangement links TRBV20-1 to TRBJ2-1, with 7 nucleotides matching TRBD2. The germline CDR1 and CDR2 sequences are DFQATT and SNEGSKA (reference sequence). The CDR3 length is 14 residues. V was clipped by 3 bases and J by 4 bases; unmatched bases: 6. The CDR3, as DNA: TGCAGTGCTAGTGCGGGGAGGGATTACAATGAGCAGTTCTTC. It codes for CSASAGRDYNEQFF.

There are many counts of this clonotype. V and J are TRBV5-1 and TRBJ2-7; D gene uncertain. Germline V gene sequence: CDR1 SGHRS, CDR2 YFSETQ. V was trimmed by 2 bases and J by 0 bases, leaving 9 bases between them. CDR3 length: 14 residues. CDR3 nucleotides: TGCGCCAGCAGCTTAATGGGCAGCTCCTACGAGCAGTACTTC. Residues: CASSLMGSSYEQYF. The whole variable domain, remainder taken from reference TRBV5-1 and TRBJ2-7, is KAGVTQTPRYLIKTRGQQVTLSCSPISGHRSVSWYQQTPGQGLQFLFEYFSETQRNKGNFPGRFSGRQFSNSRSEMNVSTLELGDSALYLCASSLMGSSYEQYFGPGTRLTVT.

This clonotype showed up many times. The chain couples TRBV4-1 to TRBJ2-2; D is tentatively TRBD1 or TRBD2 (5 bases each). There are 17 residues in the CDR3. V lost 2 bases to trimming and J lost 5 bases, with 18 bases between them. CDR1 MGHRA and CDR2 YSYEKL come from the germline V gene. DNA of the CDR3: TGCGCCAGCAGCCAAACCCCATCAGAGGGACCGACCGGGGAGCTGTTTTTT. This codes for CASSQTPSEGPTGELFF.

This clonotype was observed at least ten times. This chain uses TRBV5-1 with TRBJ2-3, with D unresolved. The V and J ends lost 5 bases and 2 bases respectively, with 12 bases between them. This CDR3 is built from 14 residues. The germline gives CDR1 SGHRS, CDR2 YFSETQ. CDR3 region: CASSFSQFTDTQYF. The CDR3 DNA is TGCGCCAGCAGTTTCTCTCAGTTCACAGATACGCAGTATTTT.

This clonotype was found many times. This chain uses TRBV5-1 with TRBJ1-2, with a tentative D call TRBD1 (6 bases). This CDR3 comprises 15 residues. Germline V gene data show CDR1 as SGHRS and CDR2 as YFSETQ. Trimming took off 0 bases at V and 8 bases at J, with 17 bases between the two ends. DNA for the CDR3: TGCGCCAGCAGCTTGGCCGGACAGCCGTCCCACGGCTACACCTTC. As protein: CASSLAGQPSHGYTF.

This clonotype was counted at least ten times. This sequence joins TRBV7-7 and TRBJ2-3, with 10 bases fitting TRBD1. CDR1 is SSHAT, CDR2 FNYEAQ, per germline (reference sequence). This CDR3 is 14 amino acids long. V dropped 4 bases and J dropped 6; count of bases not matched to a gene: 4. CDR3 region: CASSSGTGVDTQYF. The CDR3 bases are TGTGCCAGCAGCTCCGGGACAGGGGTCGATACGCAGTATTTT. The full variable domain, rest sourced from reference TRBV7-7 and TRBJ2-3, is GAGVSQSPRYKVTKRGQDVTLRCDPISSHATLYWYQQALGQGPEFLTYFNYEAQPDKSGLPSDRFSAERPEGSISTLTIQRTEQRDSAMYRCASSSGTGVDTQYFGPGTRLTVL.

This clonotype was detected ten times or more. This chain joins TRBV5-1 and TRBJ1-2; 8 nucleotides match TRBD1. This CDR3 is built from 15 residues. The germline V gene has CDR1 SGHRS and CDR2 YFSETQ. Germline trimming cut 0 bases from V and 4 bases from J; bases unmatched to any gene: 5. Here the CDR3 DNA reads TGCGCCAGCAGCTTGGAGGGACAGGAGGGCTATGGCTACACCTTC. Amino acid sequence: CASSLEGQEGYGYTF.

This clonotype was picked up many times. This chain uses TRBV9 with TRBJ2-2; D unclear. Germline V lookup: CDR1 SGDLS, CDR2 YYNGEE. Trimming removed 0 bases from V and 1 base from J, with 7 bases in between. This CDR3 contains 15 residues. CDR3 in amino acids: CASSVEVLNTGELFF. In nucleotides, the CDR3 is TGTGCCAGCAGCGTAGAAGTTTTGAACACCGGGGAGCTGTTTTTT.

In this sample, this clonotype turned up many times. This chain links TRBV5-5 with TRBJ2-7, with D uncertain. Trimming removed 2 bases at V and 8 bases at J, with 8 bases between. The CDR3 is made up of 11 amino acids. Germline CDR1 and CDR2: SGHKS and YYEKEE (reference sequence). The CDR3 bases are TGTGCCAGCAGCTTAAGTGGACAGCAGTACTTC. This codes for CASSLSGQQYF.

This clonotype was counted ten times or more. This chain connects TRBV5-1 to TRBJ2-3, with D uncertain. The CDR3 has 11 residues. Germline CDR1 is SGHRS and CDR2 is YFSETQ. V was clipped by 0 bases and J by 10 bases, with 6 bases between them. The CDR3 loop is CASSLGPAQYF. CDR3 nucleotide sequence: TGCGCCAGCAGCTTGGGACCGGCGCAGTATTTT. Full variable domain (rest looked up from reference TRBV5-1 and TRBJ2-3): KAGVTQTPRYLIKTRGQQVTLSCSPISGHRSVSWYQQTPGQGLQFLFEYFSETQRNKGNFPGRFSGRQFSNSRSEMNVSTLELGDSALYLCASSLGPAQYFGPGTRLTVL.

In this sample, this clonotype turned up many times. DNA of the CDR3: TGCAGTGCCGCGAAAGCCGGGACTAACAATGAGCAGTTCTTC. It encodes CSAAKAGTNNEQFF. The chain links TRBV20-1 to TRBJ2-1, with 7 bases aligning to TRBD2. The ends lost 6 bases at V and 5 bases at J; junction bases unmatched: 10. The germline CDR1 and CDR2 sequences are DFQATT and SNEGSKA (reference sequence). The CDR3 contains 14 residues.

Many counts were recorded for this clonotype. CDR3: CASSFPDRLYGYTF. The CDR3 nucleotides read TGCGCCAGCAGCTTTCCGGACAGACTCTATGGCTACACCTTC. The rearrangement uses TRBV5-1 and TRBJ1-2; maybe TRBD1 (6 bases). This CDR3 region has 14 residues. Per germline, CDR1 SGHRS and CDR2 YFSETQ. The V and J ends lost 2 bases and 4 bases respectively, with 12 bases between them.